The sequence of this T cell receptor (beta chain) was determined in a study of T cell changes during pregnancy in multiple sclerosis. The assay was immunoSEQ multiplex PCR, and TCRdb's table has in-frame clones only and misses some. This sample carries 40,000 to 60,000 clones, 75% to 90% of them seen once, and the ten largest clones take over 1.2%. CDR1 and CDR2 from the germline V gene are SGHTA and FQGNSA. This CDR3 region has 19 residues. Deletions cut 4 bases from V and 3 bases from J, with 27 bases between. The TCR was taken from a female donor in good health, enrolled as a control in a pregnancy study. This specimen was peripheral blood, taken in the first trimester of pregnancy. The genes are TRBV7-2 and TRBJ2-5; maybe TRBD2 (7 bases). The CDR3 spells CASSSPTGRLGGVKETQYF. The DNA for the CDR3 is TGTGCCAGCAGCTCACCCACCGGCCGTTTAGGGGGGGTGAAAGAGACCCAGTACTTC.